These 7 T cell receptor beta chains were all obtained from the same sample, sequenced in a study of cytotoxic CD8 clonotypes in ibrutinib-treated CLL. Produced via immunoSEQ multiplex PCR; TCRdb's table is partial and in-frame only. This sample has about 130,000 clones, with about 76% found just once. The source was PBMCs, collected after 24 months of ibrutinib treatment. Receptor source: a human donor with chronic lymphocytic leukemia.

The chain joins TRBV10-3 to TRBJ1-1, with 9 nucleotides matching TRBD1. CDR1 is ENHRY and CDR2 is SYGVKD in the germline V gene. J lost 6 bases, V lost 6 bases, and 8 bases had no gene match. The CDR3 runs to 14 residues. In DNA, the CDR3 is TGTGCCATCAGGACAGGGGGGCCCGACGCTGAAGCTTTCTTT. Its protein product is CAIRTGGPDAEAFF.

This chain connects TRBV5-1 to TRBJ1-6; D possibly corresponds to TRBD1 (6 bases). Germline assignment: CDR1 SGHRS and CDR2 YFSETQ. This CDR3 has 16 residues. The V and J ends lost 0 bases and 9 bases respectively, with 16 bases between them. CDR3 amino acids: CASSLGVPGEGSPLHF. DNA for the CDR3: TGCGCCAGCAGCTTGGGGGTGCCAGGGGAAGGTTCACCCCTCCACTTT.

This rearrangement joins TRBV11-2 to TRBJ2-1, with no clear D. Per germline, CDR1 SGHAT and CDR2 FQNNGV. V was cut by 4 bases and J by 4 bases, with 14 bases left in between. CDR3 length: 15 residues. The CDR3 here is CASSSASTSYNEQFF. CDR3 sequence (DNA): TGTGCCAGCAGCTCCGCATCCACCTCTTACAATGAGCAGTTCTTC.

This chain links TRBV7-2 with TRBJ1-4; 10 nucleotides align to TRBD1. There are 16 residues in the CDR3. Germline V gene lookup returns CDR1 SGHTA and CDR2 FQGNSA. V shed 5 bases, J shed 8 bases, and the junction held 11 bases outside the gene matches. CDR3 DNA sequence: TGTGCCAGCAGCCCCCGGACAGGGGGGGTCGGCGAAAAACTGTTTTTT. Its protein product is CASSPRTGGVGEKLFF.

The chain combines TRBV6-5 with TRBJ1-1, with D maybe TRBD1 (6 bases). The CDR3 extends over 13 amino acids. Per germline, CDR1 MNHEY and CDR2 SVGAGI. V lost 6 bases to trimming and J lost 6 bases, with 14 bases between them. The CDR3: CASSPDRFPEAFF. CDR3 coding DNA: TGTGCCAGCAGCCCCGACAGGTTCCCTGAAGCTTTCTTT.

The CDR3 bases are TGTGCCAGCTCACCACCTAGCCCGGGCACCTACGAGCAGTACTTC. Amino acids: CASSPPSPGTYEQYF. The genes are TRBV18 and TRBJ2-7, with unresolved D. The CDR3 covers 15 residues. V gave up 0 bases and J gave up 2 bases, with 11 bases separating them. The germline V gene encodes CDR1 KGHSH and CDR2 LQKENI. The variable domain in full, with the rest retrieved from reference TRBV18 and TRBJ2-7, is NAGVMQNPRHLVRRRGQEARLRCSPMKGHSHVYWYRQLPEEGLKFMVYLQKENIIDESGMPKERFSAEFPKEGPSILRIQQVVRGDSAAYFCASSPPSPGTYEQYFGPGTRLTVT.

A few counts support this clone. This chain links TRBV28 with TRBJ2-2, with TRBD2 as a possible D gene (6 bases). CDR1 is MDHEN and CDR2 is SYDVKM in the germline V gene. The germline V and J ends were trimmed by 4 bases and 0 bases, with 9 bases remaining between them. This CDR3 region has 15 residues. In DNA form, the CDR3 reads TGTGCCAGCAGTTACCCGGGAGCGAACACCGGGGAGCTGTTTTTT. It specifies CASSYPGANTGELFF.